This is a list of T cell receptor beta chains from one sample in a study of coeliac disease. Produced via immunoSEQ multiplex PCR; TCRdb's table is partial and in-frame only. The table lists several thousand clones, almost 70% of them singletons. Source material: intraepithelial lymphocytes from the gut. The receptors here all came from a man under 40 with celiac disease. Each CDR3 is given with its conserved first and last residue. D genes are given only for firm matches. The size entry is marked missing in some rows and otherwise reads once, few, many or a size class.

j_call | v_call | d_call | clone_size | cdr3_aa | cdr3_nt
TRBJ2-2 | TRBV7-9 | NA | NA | CASSFIAGTTGELFF | TGTGCCAGCAGCTTTATCGCGGGGACCACCGGGGAGCTGTTTTTT
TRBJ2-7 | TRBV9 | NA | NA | CASSVGPGSYEQYF | TGTGCCAGCAGCGTAGGTCCGGGCTCCTACGAGCAGTACTTC
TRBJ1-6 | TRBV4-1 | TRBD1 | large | CASSQVTGGSYNSPLHF | TGCGCCAGCAGCCAAGTTACAGGGGGCTCCTATAATTCACCCCTCCACTTT
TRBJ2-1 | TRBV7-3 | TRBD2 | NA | CASSLSGTSGGPNEQFF | TGTGCCAGCAGCTTATCCGGGACTAGCGGGGGACCCAATGAGCAGTTCTTC
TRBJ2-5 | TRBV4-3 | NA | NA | CASSQDWKGRETQYF | TGCGCCAGCAGCCAAGATTGGAAGGGGAGGGAGACCCAGTACTTC
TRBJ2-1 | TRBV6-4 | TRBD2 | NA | CASAKEAGATYNEQFF | TGTGCCAGTGCTAAGGAGGCGGGAGCAACCTACAATGAGCAGTTCTTC
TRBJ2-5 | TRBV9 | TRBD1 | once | CASSLGQVQETQYF | TGTGCCAGCAGCCTCGGACAGGTCCAAGAGACCCAGTACTTC
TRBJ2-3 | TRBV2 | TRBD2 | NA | CASRFGGSHTDTQYF | TGTGCCAGCAGATTCGGCGGGAGTCATACAGATACGCAGTATTTT
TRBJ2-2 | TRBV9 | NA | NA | CASSAGDVTGELFF | TGTGCCAGCAGCGCGGGGGACGTCACCGGGGAGCTGTTTTTT
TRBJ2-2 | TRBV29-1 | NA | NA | CSVGGHSTGELFF | TGCAGCGTTGGGGGGCATTCCACCGGGGAGCTGTTTTTT
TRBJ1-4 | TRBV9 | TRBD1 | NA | CASSVEQGAGEKLFF | TGTGCCAGCAGCGTAGAACAGGGGGCTGGGGAAAAACTGTTTTTT
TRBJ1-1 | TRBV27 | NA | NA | CASSLWADTLNTEAFF | TGTGCCAGCAGTTTATGGGCAGATACCTTGAACACTGAAGCTTTCTTT
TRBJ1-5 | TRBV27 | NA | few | CASSGGTSRGQPQHF | TGTGCCAGCAGCGGGGGGACGTCTCGAGGTCAGCCCCAGCATTTT
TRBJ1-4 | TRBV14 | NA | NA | CASSQDRRGITNEKLFF | TGTGCCAGCAGCCAAGATCGACGAGGGATCACTAATGAAAAACTGTTTTTT
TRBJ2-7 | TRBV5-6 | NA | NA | CASSLVREQYF | TGTGCCAGCAGCCTTGTTCGCGAGCAGTACTTC
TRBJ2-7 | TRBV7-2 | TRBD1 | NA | CASSRDREAYEQYF | TGTGCCAGCAGTAGGGACAGGGAAGCCTACGAGCAGTACTTC
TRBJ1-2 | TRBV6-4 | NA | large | CASTAGRSLRGYTF | TGTGCCAGCACTGCGGGACGGAGCTTGAGAGGCTACACCTTC
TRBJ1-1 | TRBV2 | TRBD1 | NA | CAGDRGYTKAFF | TGTGCCGGAGACAGGGGATACACTAAAGCTTTCTTT
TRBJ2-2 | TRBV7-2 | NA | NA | CASSPQNTGELFF | TGTGCCAGCAGCCCACAGAATACCGGGGAGCTGTTTTTT
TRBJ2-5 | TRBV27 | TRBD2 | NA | CASSSSSLAGETQYF | TGTGCCAGCAGTTCCTCATCACTAGCGGGAGAGACCCAGTACTTC
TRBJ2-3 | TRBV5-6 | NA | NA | CASSFLTELGTQYF | TGTGCCAGCAGCTTTTTGACAGAGTTGGGTACGCAGTATTTT
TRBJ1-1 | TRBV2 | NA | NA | CASSEGKQGKAFF | TGTGCCAGCAGTGAGGGGAAACAGGGAAAAGCTTTCTTT
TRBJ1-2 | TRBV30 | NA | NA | CAWSADRQNYGYTF | TGTGCCTGGAGTGCGGACAGACAGAACTATGGCTACACCTTC
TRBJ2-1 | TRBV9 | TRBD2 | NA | CASSAELAAEQFF | TGTGCCAGCAGCGCAGAACTAGCGGCGGAGCAGTTCTTC
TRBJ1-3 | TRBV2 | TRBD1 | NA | CASRGDSLGNTIYF | TGTGCCAGCAGAGGGGACAGTTTGGGAAACACCATATATTTT
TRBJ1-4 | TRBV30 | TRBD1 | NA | CAWGQGRTNEKLFF | TGTGCCTGGGGACAGGGGAGAACTAATGAAAAACTGTTTTTT
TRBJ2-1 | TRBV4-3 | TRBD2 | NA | CASSQGGGRYNEQFF | TGCGCCAGCAGCCAAGGAGGCGGGAGGTACAATGAGCAGTTCTTC
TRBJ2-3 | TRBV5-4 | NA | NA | CASSLQGSTDTQYF | TGTGCCAGCAGCTTACAGGGAAGCACAGATACGCAGTATTTT
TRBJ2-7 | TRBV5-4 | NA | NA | CASSSGDGYEQYF | TGTGCCAGCAGCTCGGGGGACGGTTACGAGCAGTACTTC
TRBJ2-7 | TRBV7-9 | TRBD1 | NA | CASSPSSLGQRAYEQYF | TGTGCCAGCAGCCCATCGAGTCTGGGACAGAGAGCCTACGAGCAGTACTTC
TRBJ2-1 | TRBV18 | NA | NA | CASSPEFTGLNEQFF | TGTGCCAGCTCACCAGAGTTTACGGGTTTAAATGAGCAGTTCTTC
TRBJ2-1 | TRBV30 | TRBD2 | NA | CAWRRGGYNEQFF | TGTGCCTGGAGACGGGGGGGCTACAATGAGCAGTTCTTC
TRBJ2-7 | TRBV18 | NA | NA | CASSPPGTPGQYF | TGTGCCAGCTCACCACCGGGGACTCCCGGGCAGTACTTC
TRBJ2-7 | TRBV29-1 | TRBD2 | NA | CSVLAGNLYEQYF | TGCAGCGTACTAGCGGGGAATCTGTACGAGCAGTACTTC
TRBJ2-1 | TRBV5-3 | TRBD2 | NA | CARSYHSGGAYNEQFF | TGTGCCAGAAGCTATCATAGCGGGGGGGCCTACAATGAGCAGTTCTTC
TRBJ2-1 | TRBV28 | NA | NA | CASSSAGQFNEQFF | TGTGCCAGCAGTTCGGCTGGGCAGTTCAATGAGCAGTTCTTC
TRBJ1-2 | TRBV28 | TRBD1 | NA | CASSPYIVGGNGYTF | TGTGCCAGCAGCCCTTACATAGTAGGGGGCAATGGCTACACCTTC
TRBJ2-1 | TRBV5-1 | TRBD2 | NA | CASSLGGSGSFYEQFF | TGCGCCAGCAGCCTTGGGGGTAGCGGGAGTTTCTATGAGCAGTTCTTC
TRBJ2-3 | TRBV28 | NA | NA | CASSLLGISTDTQYF | TGTGCCAGCAGTTTACTCGGGATTAGCACAGATACGCAGTATTTT
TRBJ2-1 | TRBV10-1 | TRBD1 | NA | CASSSDRVEGNEQFF | TGCGCCAGCAGTTCCGACAGGGTTGAGGGGAATGAGCAGTTCTTC
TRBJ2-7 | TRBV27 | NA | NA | CASSLTDSSYEQYF | TGTGCCAGCAGTTTAACGGACAGCTCCTACGAGCAGTACTTC
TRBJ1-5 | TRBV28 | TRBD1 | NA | CASRRAGGEGQPQHF | TGTGCCAGCAGACGGGCAGGGGGCGAGGGTCAGCCCCAGCATTTT